The 18 T cell receptor beta chains in this list originate from one sample, sequenced in a study of CXCR3-negative and CXCR3-positive naive CD8 T cells. Study findings and constraints: CXCR3-positive naive cells carried more hydrophobic TRB CDR3s than CXCR3-negative naive cells did.

The TRB cDNA libraries were prepared by 5' RACE with UMI labels. With the 5' RACE reads reprocessed, TCRdb shows one record per CDR3 protein and no DNA. The table lists 90,000 to 100,000 distinct CDR3 sequences. The antigens for these receptors are not known. Source material: naive CXCR3+ CD8+ T cells from blood. This sample's subset: CD45RO-CCR7+CD27+CD95- naive CD8+ T cells expressing CXCR3 (TNR3+). These receptors were collected from a human donor in good health. Some clones in this sample may be carry-over from other donors' samples.

This rearrangement joins TRBV5-1 to TRBJ2-7. This CDR3 contains 13 residues. The germline V gene encodes CDR1 SGHRS and CDR2 YFSETQ. The CDR3 spells CASGFFQAYEQYF.

The chain uses TRBV6-4 and TRBJ2-1. Germline-derived CDR1 and CDR2 are MRHNA and SNTAGT. This CDR3 is 13 amino acids long. This CDR3 reads CASSKSSYNEQFF.

V is TRBV7-9 and J is TRBJ2-2; the D gene TCRdb calls, TRBD1, cannot be checked with no DNA. Germline values: CDR1 SEHNR, CDR2 FQNEAQ (reference sequence). This CDR3 contains 16 residues. The CDR3 sequence is CASSLSGTENTGELFF.

CDR3 amino acids: CSATDRAAYEQYF. The chain joins TRBV20-1 to TRBJ2-7; TCRdb picks TRBD1, but there is no DNA to check that call. There are 13 residues in the CDR3. Germline lookup yields CDR1 DFQATT and CDR2 SNEGSKA (reference sequence).

The chain has TRBV2 and TRBJ1-1. CDR1 is SNHLY and CDR2 is FYNNEI in the germline V gene. This CDR3 region has 11 residues. The CDR3 protein is CASSDAGEAFF. The full variable domain, rest sourced from reference TRBV2 and TRBJ1-1, is EPEVTQTPSHQVTQMGQEVILRCVPISNHLYFYWYRQILGQKVEFLVSFYNNEISEKSEIFDDQFSVERPDGSNFTLKIRSTKLEDSAMYFCASSDAGEAFFGQGTRLTVV.

The chain combines TRBV11-2 with TRBJ2-7. This CDR3 has 15 amino acids. From germline, CDR1 is SGHAT and CDR2 FQNNGV. CDR3 region: CASSLGVVPSYEQYF.

The chain couples TRBV7-9 to TRBJ2-1; checking the TCRdb D call of TRBD2 is not possible without DNA. The germline V gene encodes CDR1 SEHNR and CDR2 FQNEAQ (reference sequence). CDR3 length: 19 amino acids. The CDR3 sequence is CASSSSLAGGPNSYNEQFF.

The chain joins TRBV29-1 to TRBJ1-2; TCRdb's D call of TRBD1 is untestable without DNA. CDR3 length: 14 amino acids. The V gene's germline CDR1 is SQVTM and CDR2 ANQGSEA. This CDR3 reads CSAKTGGFIYGYTF. Full variable domain (missing parts from reference TRBV29-1 and TRBJ1-2): SAVISQKPSRDICQRGTSLTIQCQVDSQVTMMFWYRQQPGQSLTLIATANQGSEATYESGFVIDKFPISRPNLTFSTLTVSNMSPEDSSIYLCSAKTGGFIYGYTFGSGTRLTVV.

V and J are TRBV4-3 and TRBJ2-2; the D gene TCRdb calls, TRBD1, cannot be checked with no DNA. CDR1 LGHNA and CDR2 YSLEER come from the germline V gene. CDR3 size: 15 residues. The chain's CDR3 is CASSPLGGDTGELFF.

The chain recombines TRBV5-6 with TRBJ1-2; absent DNA, TCRdb's TRBD1 call cannot be checked. Germline CDR1 is SGHDT and CDR2 is YYEEEE. The CDR3 is 12 amino acids. The CDR3 protein is CASSKGHSAGTF.

The chain joins TRBV19 to TRBJ2-7; TCRdb picks TRBD1, but there is no DNA to check that call. This CDR3 has 13 amino acids. CDR1 and CDR2 from the germline V gene are LNHDA and SQIVND (reference sequence). The CDR3 loop reads CASSDRGDYEQYF.

This chain connects TRBV6-2 or TRBV6-3 to TRBJ1-5; TCRdb's D call, TRBD1, is unchecked because there is no DNA. The CDR3 is made up of 20 amino acids. Germline V gene lookup returns CDR1 MNHEY and CDR2 SVGEGT. The chain's CDR3 is CASSYVDRVFWDLGNQPQHF.

The chain carries TRBV28 and TRBJ2-7; TCRdb lists TRBD1, though no DNA is available to test this call. This CDR3 is 17 amino acids long. Germline V CDR1 and CDR2: MDHEN, SYDVKM. This CDR3 is CASSYPPGTASSYEQYF.

J is TRBJ2-2 and V is TRBV27; TCRdb selects TRBD1, and the lack of DNA leaves this call unchecked. This CDR3 has 16 amino acids. Germline lookup yields CDR1 MNHEY and CDR2 SMNVEV (reference sequence). Here the CDR3 reads CASSPGGGLGTGELFF.

The rearrangement joins TRBV29-1 to TRBJ2-7; TCRdb gives TRBD1 as the D gene, but with no DNA this cannot be confirmed. Germline V gene lookup returns CDR1 SQVTM and CDR2 ANQGSEA. This CDR3 has 13 residues. CDR3 in amino acids: CSVGGSGAYEQYF.

The rearrangement joins TRBV28 to TRBJ2-7; no DNA is available, so the TRBD2 call from TCRdb remains unchecked. This CDR3 has 12 residues. Germline V gene lookup returns CDR1 MDHEN and CDR2 SYDVKM. The CDR3 sequence is CASRAPGAWQYF.

The chain links TRBV28 to TRBJ1-5; TCRdb's assignment of TRBD1 cannot be checked, as there is no DNA. The germline gives CDR1 MDHEN, CDR2 SYDVKM. CDR3 length equals 13 residues. This chain's CDR3 is CASSFTGGLAQHF. The whole variable domain, remainder taken from reference TRBV28 and TRBJ1-5, is DVKVTQSSRYLVKRTGEKVFLECVQDMDHENMFWYRQDPGLGLRLIYFSYDVKMKEKGDIPEGYSVSREKKERFSLILESASTNQTSMYLCASSFTGGLAQHFGDGTRLSIL.

J is TRBJ2-1 and V is TRBV19; the TCRdb D gene call, TRBD1, has no DNA to confirm it. The CDR3 has 17 amino acids. The V gene's germline CDR1 is LNHDA and CDR2 SQIVND (reference sequence). The CDR3 reads CASSSDRGESSYNEQFF.